These 16 T cell receptor beta chains were sequenced from one sample in a study of T cells in Graves' hyperthyroidism and ophthalmopathy. Amplified TCR beta CDR3 regions came from RNA transcripts. During a first-round RT-PCR of the TCR CDR3, the HTBI primer set was used. TCRdb re-called the multiplex PCR reads through MiXCR, storing one row per CDR3 protein. Among about 480,000 distinct CDR3 sequences, about 24% were seen once, and the ten largest hold 10% to 12%. Sequenced sample: blood. The receptor set was obtained from a woman aged 25 to 39 with Graves' ophthalmopathy.

This clonotype was observed many times. The genes are TRBV19 and TRBJ2-7; D gene ambiguous. The germline gives CDR1 LNHDA, CDR2 SQIVND (reference sequence). This CDR3 spans 13 amino acids. Between the trimmed V and J ends, which lost 5 bases and 3 bases, there was a span of 11 bases. In DNA form, the CDR3 reads TGTGCCAGTAGTTCTCATGGGGACTACGAGCAGTACTTC. It codes for CASSSHGDYEQYF.

This clonotype was seen many times. The V and J genes are TRBV10-3 and TRBJ1-1, with D hard to call. The CDR3 length is 12 residues. Trimming took off 6 bases at V and 1 base at J, with 6 bases between the two ends. Germline values: CDR1 ENHRY, CDR2 SYGVKD. The CDR3 is CAISGENTEAFF. DNA of the CDR3: TGTGCCATCAGCGGTGAGAACACTGAAGCTTTCTTT.

This clonotype appeared many times. The chain links TRBV10-3 to TRBJ2-7, with D uncertain. The CDR3 covers 11 residues. The germline CDR1 and CDR2 sequences are ENHRY and SYGVKD. V was clipped by 10 bases and J by 1 base, with 8 bases between them. CDR3 in DNA: TGTGCCAGCCAGAGTTCCTACGAGCAGTACTTC. This translates into CASQSSYEQYF.

This clonotype has only one observation. CDR3 bases: TGTGCCAGCAGTTACTCGAGACTAGCGGGGTCATACGAGCAGTACTTC. This gives the protein CASSYSRLAGSYEQYF. The chain uses TRBV6-5 and TRBJ2-7, with 11 bases lining up with TRBD2. The V gene end was trimmed by 0 bases and the J gene end by 4 bases; junction bases not matched to a gene: 5. CDR1 and CDR2 (germline): MNHEY, SVGAGI. This CDR3 is built from 16 residues.

This clonotype has ten or more counts. The chain joins TRBV28 to TRBJ2-5; D possibly corresponds to TRBD1 (6 bases). Germline V gives CDR1 MDHEN, CDR2 SYDVKM. The CDR3 covers 14 residues. V was clipped by 5 bases and J by 4 bases, with 14 bases between them. CDR3 residues: CASSPQGMRETQYF. The CDR3, as DNA: TGTGCCAGCAGTCCACAGGGTATGAGAGAGACCCAGTACTTC. The entire variable domain, with the rest obtained from reference TRBV28 and TRBJ2-5, is as follows: DVKVTQSSRYLVKRTGEKVFLECVQDMDHENMFWYRQDPGLGLRLIYFSYDVKMKEKGDIPEGYSVSREKKERFSLILESASTNQTSMYLCASSPQGMRETQYFGPGTRLLVL.

This clonotype was observed a handful of times. This sequence joins TRBV2 and TRBJ1-6; 11 bases match TRBD1. V lost 8 bases to trimming and J lost 10 bases; unmatched junction nucleotides: 7. This CDR3 comprises 14 residues. Looked up from germline, CDR1 is SNHLY and CDR2 is FYNNEI. This CDR3 is CASLGQGGRSPLHF. DNA of the CDR3: TGTGCCAGCCTGGGACAGGGGGGGAGGTCACCCCTCCACTTT.

The V and J genes are TRBV27 and TRBJ2-7; a weak D match, TRBD1 (6 bases). V lost 8 bases to trimming and J lost 2 bases, with 7 bases between them. This CDR3 is 11 amino acids long. Germline V gene data show CDR1 as MNHEY and CDR2 as SMNVEV (reference sequence). CDR3 DNA: TGTGCCAGCGGGGGCGCCTACGAGCAGTACTTC. Its translation: CASGGAYEQYF.

This clonotype turned up a few times. V gene TRBV2 combines with J gene TRBJ2-2; 10 nucleotides agree with TRBD2. The CDR3 is 15 residues long. The germline CDR1 and CDR2 sequences are SNHLY and FYNNEI. V was pared by 7 bases and J by 4 bases, with 6 bases of the junction left unmatched. CDR3 amino acids: CASTLAGGGTGELFF. In DNA, the CDR3 is TGTGCCAGCACCTTAGCGGGGGGAGGCACCGGGGAGCTGTTTTTT.

The V and J genes are TRBV28 and TRBJ2-7; 16 bases agree with TRBD2. V dropped 6 bases and J dropped 2; count of bases not matched to a gene: 10. CDR1 is MDHEN and CDR2 is SYDVKM in the germline V gene. The CDR3 has 18 residues. CDR3 DNA sequence: TGTGCCAGCAGACCGGGACTAGCGGGAGGGCCAATCGCCTACGAGCAGTACTTC. This encodes CASRPGLAGGPIAYEQYF.

The chain uses TRBV9 and TRBJ2-7; possible D gene TRBD2, 5 bases. The V and J ends lost 2 bases and 9 bases respectively, with 15 bases between them. CDR1 is SGDLS, CDR2 YYNGEE, per germline. This CDR3 contains 13 residues. CDR3 amino acids: CASSVDTDRGQYF. The DNA for the CDR3 is TGTGCCAGCAGCGTTGACACCGACCGGGGGCAGTACTTC.

Ten or more counts support this clonotype. The junction departs from the called germline gene at one end, perhaps through a read error. This sequence joins TRBV19 and TRBJ2-7; TRBD1 matches at 8 bases. Germline CDR1 reads LNHDA; CDR2 reads SQIVND (reference sequence). This CDR3 spans 14 amino acids. The CDR3 DNA follows: TGTGCCGGTAGACCAGGACAGGGCCGCTACGAGCAGTACTTC. Protein sequence: CAGRPGQGRYEQYF.

This clonotype has only a few counts. The V call is TRBV6-2 or TRBV6-3, the J call TRBJ2-5, with 7 bases matching TRBD2. The CDR3 runs 19 residues. The germline CDR1 and CDR2 sequences are MNHEY and SVGEGT. V was clipped by 0 bases and J by 0 bases; unmatched bases: 13. Written as DNA, the CDR3 is TGTGCCAGCAGTTACTCGGGCCTAGGGCTAGCGGAGAACCAAGAGACCCAGTACTTC. As protein: CASSYSGLGLAENQETQYF.

The chain has TRBV5-6 and TRBJ2-5; D might be TRBD1 (6 bases). CDR1 and CDR2 from the germline V gene are SGHDT and YYEEEE. V lost 4 bases to trimming and J lost 3 bases, with 13 bases between them. The CDR3 spans 14 residues. This CDR3 reads CASSHRNREETQYF. CDR3 nucleotide sequence: TGTGCCAGCAGCCACCGAAACAGGGAAGAGACCCAGTACTTC. The full variable domain, rest sourced from reference TRBV5-6 and TRBJ2-5, is DAGVTQSPTHLIKTRGQQVTLRCSPKSGHDTVSWYQQALGQGPQFIFQYYEEEERQRGNFPDRFSGHQFPNYSSELNVNALLLGDSALYLCASSHRNREETQYFGPGTRLLVL.

This clonotype has more than one count but fewer than ten. The DNA of the CDR3 is TGTGCCAGCAGCTTAGATGGGCGGGGGGGTTCCTACGAGCAGTACTTC. Its protein product is CASSLDGRGGSYEQYF. The V call is TRBV13, the J call TRBJ2-7; TRBD2 matches 9 bases. This CDR3 spans 16 amino acids. CDR1 and CDR2 (germline): PRHDT, FYEKMQ (reference sequence). Trimming took 1 base from V and 1 from J; bases not matched to a gene: 5.

This clonotype was seen ten or more times. The chain employs TRBV11-2 and TRBJ1-1, with no clear D. The CDR3 covers 13 residues. With 0 bases removed from V and 5 bases from J, the gap between germline ends came to 7 bases. CDR1 and CDR2 (germline): SGHAT, FQNNGV. In DNA form, the CDR3 reads TGTGCCAGCAGCTTAGATCCGGGAACTGAAGCTTTCTTT. The encoded protein is CASSLDPGTEAFF.

This clonotype has at least ten counts. This chain connects TRBV29-1 to TRBJ1-2; perhaps TRBD1 as D (5 bases). With 2 bases removed from V and 4 bases from J, the gap between germline ends came to 11 bases. The CDR3 is made up of 13 amino acids. Germline values: CDR1 SQVTM, CDR2 ANQGSEA. This CDR3 is CSVERRGSYGYTF. CDR3 DNA sequence: TGCAGCGTTGAAAGGAGGGGCAGCTATGGCTACACCTTC.